This TCR beta chain was recorded in a study of radiotherapy plus CTLA-4 blockade in lung cancer. The ends were cut back, 2 bases at V and 1 base at J, with 12 bases in the middle. This CDR3 has 15 amino acids. The germline CDR1 and CDR2 sequences are SGDLS and YYNGEE. Using immunoSEQ multiplex PCR, the repertoire was profiled, and TCRdb retains in-frame clones only, with some absent. In the table there are more than 40,000 clones, more than 70% of which are singletons. The TCR was taken from a human donor with non-small cell lung cancer who had stable disease on radiotherapy plus ipilimumab. J is TRBJ1-2 and V is TRBV9; maybe TRBD1 (6 bases). The sample in question was peripheral blood, obtained from a patient treated with radiotherapy plus ipilimumab. CDR3 residues: CASSVGQGFNYGYTF. DNA for the CDR3: TGTGCCAGCAGCGTTGGGCAGGGGTTTAACTATGGCTACACCTTC.